This T cell receptor beta chain appears in the sequencing data of a study of cytomegalovirus exposure and HLA in healthy donors. Whole-study findings and limits: The authors listed 180 or so TCR beta chains as cytomegalovirus-associated.

Concerning this clone: Its antigen is still unknown.

Clones were read by immunoSEQ multiplex PCR, and TCRdb kept only the in-frame ones, dropping some. The sample carries 150,000 to 200,000 clones, about 82% recorded once. The source material was PBMCs. The TCR sequence derives from a man younger than 40 in good health and CMV-seropositive.

The chain's CDR3 is CASSVRDRAISGNTIYF. In DNA, the CDR3 is TGTGCCAGCAGCGTAAGGGACAGGGCAATTTCGGGAAACACCATATATTTT. The chain uses TRBV9 and TRBJ1-3; the match to TRBD1 covers 9 bases. Germline V gene data show CDR1 as SGDLS and CDR2 as YYNGEE. The CDR3 runs 17 residues. V was pared by 1 base and J by 4 bases, with 9 bases of the junction left unmatched.